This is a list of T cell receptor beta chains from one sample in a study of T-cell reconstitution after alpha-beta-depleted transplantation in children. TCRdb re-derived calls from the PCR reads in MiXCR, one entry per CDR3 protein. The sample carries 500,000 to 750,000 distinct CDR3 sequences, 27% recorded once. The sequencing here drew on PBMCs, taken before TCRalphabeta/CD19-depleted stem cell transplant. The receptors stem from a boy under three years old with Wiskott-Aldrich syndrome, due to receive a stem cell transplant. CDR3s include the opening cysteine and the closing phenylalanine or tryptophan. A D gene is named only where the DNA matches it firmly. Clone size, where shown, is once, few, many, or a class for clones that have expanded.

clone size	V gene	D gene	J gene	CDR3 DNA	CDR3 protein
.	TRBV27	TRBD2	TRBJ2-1	TGTGCCAGCAGTAACAAACTTAGCGGGACCATGACGGATGAGCAGTTCTTC	CASSNKLSGTMTDEQFF
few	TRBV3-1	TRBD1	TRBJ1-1	TGTGCCAGCAGCCAAGACCCGGACAGGAGTAACACTGAAGCTTTCTTT	CASSQDPDRSNTEAFF
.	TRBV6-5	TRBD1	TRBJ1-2	TGTGCCAGCAGTTACAGGCGGGACAGCCTAAGATCAAACTATGGCTACACCTTC	CASSYRRDSLRSNYGYTF
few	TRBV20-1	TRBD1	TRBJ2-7	TGCAGTGCTAGAGATACGACCAGGGGGCCCAACGAGCAGTACTTC	CSARDTTRGPNEQYF
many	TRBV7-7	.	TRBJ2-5	TGTGCCAGCAGCTTAACCGATACTGGGACCCAGTACTTC	CASSLTDTGTQYF
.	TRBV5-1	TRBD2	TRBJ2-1	TGCGCCAGCAGCTTTTTCGGTAGCGGGAACTCTTGGAATGAGCAGTTCTTC	CASSFFGSGNSWNEQFF
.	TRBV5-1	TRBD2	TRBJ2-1	TGCGCCAGCAGCTCAAGGGGGACTAGCGGGAGGTCTGAGCAGTTCTTC	CASSSRGTSGRSEQFF
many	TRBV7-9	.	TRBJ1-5	TGTGCCAGCAGCTTAGGTACCAATCAGCCCCAGCATTTT	CASSLGTNQPQHF
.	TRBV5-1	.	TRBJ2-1	TGCGCCAGCAGCGTCCACTCGACGAGCTCCTACAATGAGCAGTTCTTC	CASSVHSTSSYNEQFF
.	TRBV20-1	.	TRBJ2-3	TGCAGTGCTGGGGAGACAGATACGCAGTATTTT	CSAGETDTQYF
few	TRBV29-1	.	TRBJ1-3	TGCAGCGCCACAGGGTTTGGGGGGGACTCTGGAAACACCATATATTTT	CSATGFGGDSGNTIYF
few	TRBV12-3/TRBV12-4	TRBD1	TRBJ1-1	TGTGCCAGCAGACCCGGGACAGGGGCCACTGAAGCTTTCTTT	CASRPGTGATEAFF
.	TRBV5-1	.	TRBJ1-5	TGCGCCAGCAGCTTGGGGTCGGGGACGAAGCCCCAGCATTTT	CASSLGSGTKPQHF
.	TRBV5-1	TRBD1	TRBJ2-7	TGCGCCAGCAGACCGGGACAGGGGGCGCAAGAGCAGTACTTC	CASRPGQGAQEQYF
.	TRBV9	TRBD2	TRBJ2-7	TGTGCCAGCAGCGTAGGGACTAGTAACTACGAGCAGTACTTC	CASSVGTSNYEQYF
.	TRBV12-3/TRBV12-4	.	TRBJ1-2	TGTGCCAGCAGTACCCCCTATCTTGGCTACACCTTC	CASSTPYLGYTF
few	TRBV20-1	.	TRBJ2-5	TGCAGTGTTAGGGGGCTAGCGGTCATAGAGACCCAGTACTTC	CSVRGLAVIETQYF
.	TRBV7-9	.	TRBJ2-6	TGTGCCACCGTACCGAGGGGGGTCGACTCTGGGGCCAACGTCCTGACTTTC	CATVPRGVDSGANVLTF
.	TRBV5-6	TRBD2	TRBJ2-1	TGTGCCAGCTTTGCGCTAGCGGGAGAATACAATGAGCAGTTCTTC	CASFALAGEYNEQFF
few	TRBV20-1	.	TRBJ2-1	TGCAGTGCTAGTAGCGCGGGTCGGCGGAACAATGAGCAGTTCTTC	CSASSAGRRNNEQFF
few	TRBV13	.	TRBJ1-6	TGTGCCAGCAGCTCCTCGGCAGGGCCAATTTCACCCCTCCACTTT	CASSSSAGPISPLHF
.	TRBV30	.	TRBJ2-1	TGTGCCTGGAGTTTTGGGCAGCTCTGGAATGAGCAGTTCTTC	CAWSFGQLWNEQFF
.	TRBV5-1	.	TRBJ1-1	TGCGCCAGCAACACAGGGCCAAACACTGAAGCTTTCTTT	CASNTGPNTEAFF
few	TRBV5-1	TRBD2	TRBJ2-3	TGCGCCAGCAGCTTGCCCCTACTAGCGGGAGCCACAGATACGCAGTATTTT	CASSLPLLAGATDTQYF
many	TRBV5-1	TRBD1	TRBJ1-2	TGCGCCAGCAGCTTGGCTGGGACAGGGAACTATGGCTACACCTTC	CASSLAGTGNYGYTF
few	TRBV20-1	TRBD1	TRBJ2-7	TGCAGTTTCAGGGGACAGAAAATCTACGAGCAGTACTTC	CSFRGQKIYEQYF
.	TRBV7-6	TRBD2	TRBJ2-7	TGTGCCAGCAGCTTAGGGGTTAGCGGGAGTCACGACGAGCAGTACTTC	CASSLGVSGSHDEQYF
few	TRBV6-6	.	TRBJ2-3	TGTGCCAGCAGTTCGCTGTGGGGCGATACGCAGTATTTT	CASSSLWGDTQYF
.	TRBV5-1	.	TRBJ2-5	TGCGCCAGCAGCTTGGGGAACCGGGTAGAGACCCAGTACTTC	CASSLGNRVETQYF
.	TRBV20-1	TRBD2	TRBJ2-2	TGCAGTGCTAGTTTCCGGGAGGGCGTAGGGGAGCTGTTTTTT	CSASFREGVGELFF
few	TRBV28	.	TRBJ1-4	TGTGCCAGCAGTAGGACGTTTGGAACAACTAATGAAAAACTGTTTTTT	CASSRTFGTTNEKLFF
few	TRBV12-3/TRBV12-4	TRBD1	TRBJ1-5	TGTGCCAGCAGTTTAGAACAGGGGGCTGGCAATCAGCCCCAGCATTTT	CASSLEQGAGNQPQHF
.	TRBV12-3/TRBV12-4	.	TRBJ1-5	TGTGCCAGCAGCAAACTGGCAGTTGGGCCCCAGCATTTT	CASSKLAVGPQHF
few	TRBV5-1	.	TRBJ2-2	TGCGCCAGCAGCTTTGCTACCCCCCGGGGGACCGGGGAGCTGTTTTTT	CASSFATPRGTGELFF
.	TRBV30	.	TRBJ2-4	TGTGCCTACCGGCGGGGTGACATTCAGTACTTC	CAYRRGDIQYF
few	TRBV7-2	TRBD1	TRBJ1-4	TGTGCCAGCAGCCCCGGGGGGACAGGTATTCATGAAAAACTGTTTTTT	CASSPGGTGIHEKLFF
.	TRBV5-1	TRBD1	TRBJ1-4	TGCGCCAGCAGCGGACCGGGACAGGGGAATGAAAAACTGTTTTTT	CASSGPGQGNEKLFF
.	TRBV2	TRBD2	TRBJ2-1	TGTGCCAGCAGTGAGGTAGCGGGGCCCAATGAGCAGTTCTTC	CASSEVAGPNEQFF
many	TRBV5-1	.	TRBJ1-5	TGCGCCAGCAGCTTGGGAGGTGGTGATCAGCCCCAGCATTTT	CASSLGGGDQPQHF
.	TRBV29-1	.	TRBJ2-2	TGCAGCGTTGATGGACCGGGAGAGGATCACACCGGGGAGCTGTTTTTT	CSVDGPGEDHTGELFF
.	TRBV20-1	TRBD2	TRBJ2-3	TGCAGTGCAGTCCCGGGGACTAGCCTAGGAGATACGCAGTATTTT	CSAVPGTSLGDTQYF
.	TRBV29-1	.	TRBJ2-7	TGCAGCGTAGAGGCAGGGAGTTCCTACGAGCAGTACTTC	CSVEAGSSYEQYF
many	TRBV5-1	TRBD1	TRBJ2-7	TGCGCCAGCAGCTTAACAGGGGTCTACGAGCAGTACTTC	CASSLTGVYEQYF
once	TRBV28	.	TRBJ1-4	TGTGCCAGCAGTTTTGAAGGGGTTGGTGAAAAACTGTTTTTT	CASSFEGVGEKLFF
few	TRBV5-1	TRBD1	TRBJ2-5	TGCGCCAGCAGCTGGGACAGGGGGCGAGAGACCCAGTACTTC	CASSWDRGRETQYF
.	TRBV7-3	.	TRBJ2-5	TGTGCCAGCAGCCCTGGGGGGAAAATGGAGACCCAGTACTTC	CASSPGGKMETQYF
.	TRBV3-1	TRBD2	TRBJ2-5	TGTGCCAGCAACCTCGGGGGGGTGAAGTACTTC	CASNLGGVKYF